A single sample gave rise to the 28 T cell receptor beta chains below, sequenced in a study of OX40 agonist ivuxolimab in advanced cancers. Profiling relied on immunoSEQ multiplex PCR, and the TCRdb table lists in-frame clones only, not all of them. The sample shows 55,000 or so clones, 88% of them seen only once. Here the sequenced sample was CD4+ or CD8+ T cells sorted from blood, taken in a trial of the OX40 agonist ivuxolimab. These receptors came from an adult with an advanced solid tumor such as melanoma, head and neck, liver or kidney cancer.

The J gene is TRBJ1-2, the V gene TRBV6-1; D is possibly TRBD1 (6 bases). V was clipped by 7 bases and J by 3 bases, with 15 bases between them. Looked up from germline, CDR1 is MNHNS and CDR2 is SASEGT. The CDR3 runs 14 residues. For the CDR3, the DNA is TGTGCCAGCAAGCCAGCACAGGGTGACTATGGCTACACCTTC. Its translation: CASKPAQGDYGYTF.

The V and J genes are TRBV25-1 and TRBJ2-1, with 9 bases lining up with TRBD2. Trimming removed 6 bases from V and 5 bases from J; junction bases left unmatched: 8. Looked up from germline, CDR1 is MGHDK and CDR2 is SYGVNS. The CDR3 consists of 15 residues. CDR3 loop: CASRVPGLANNEQFF. DNA for the CDR3: TGTGCCAGCAGGGTTCCGGGACTAGCCAACAATGAGCAGTTCTTC.

The sample holds one count of this clone. The CDR3 sequence is CASSRPYRAGETQYF. The CDR3 coding sequence is TGTGCCAGCAGCCGCCCCTATCGGGCAGGAGAGACCCAGTACTTC. The chain is built from TRBV28 and TRBJ2-5; D is uncertain. V was cut by 6 bases and J by 4 bases, with 18 bases left in between. The CDR3 covers 15 residues. CDR1 MDHEN and CDR2 SYDVKM come from the germline V gene.

This clone was observed a single time. This chain connects TRBV4-2 to TRBJ2-2; D is undetermined. V lost 1 base, J lost 7 bases, and 13 bases lay in between. This CDR3 spans 15 amino acids. The germline gives CDR1 LGHNA, CDR2 YNFKEQ. In nucleotides, the CDR3 is TGTGCCAGCAGCCAAGCGGGTACTTCTAACGGGGAGCTGTTTTTT. Protein sequence: CASSQAGTSNGELFF.

The chain is built from TRBV10-3 and TRBJ1-6, with 8 nucleotides matching TRBD1. Germline CDR1 reads ENHRY; CDR2 reads SYGVKD. J was trimmed by 5 bases and V by 10 bases; bases with no gene match: 4. The CDR3 has 13 residues. In nucleotides, the CDR3 is TGTGCCACCTTGGACAGGGATAATTCACCCCTCCACTTT. Translation gives CATLDRDNSPLHF.

The chain recombines TRBV13 with TRBJ2-1, with D possibly matching TRBD2 (5 bases). The germline CDR1 and CDR2 sequences are PRHDT and FYEKMQ (reference sequence). The CDR3 extends over 15 amino acids. V lost 2 bases, J lost 0 bases, and 8 bases lay in between. The CDR3 reads CASSLRLTSYNEQFF. The CDR3, as DNA: TGTGCCAGCAGCTTAAGACTAACCTCCTACAATGAGCAGTTCTTC.

V and J are TRBV5-1 and TRBJ2-7, with 11 bases matching TRBD2. CDR1 and CDR2 from the germline V gene are SGHRS and YFSETQ. V trimming: 4 bases; J trimming: 0 bases; junction bases outside the gene matches: 9. The CDR3 consists of 17 residues. In DNA, the CDR3 is TGCGCCAGCAGCGGGGGACTAGCGGCAGTGAGCTCCTACGAGCAGTACTTC. It translates to CASSGGLAAVSSYEQYF.

This chain joins TRBV28 and TRBJ2-7; possible D gene TRBD2, 5 bases. The CDR3 extends over 14 amino acids. Germline values: CDR1 MDHEN, CDR2 SYDVKM. V lost 3 bases and J lost 3, with 12 bases in between. This CDR3 is CASSFVTRDYEQYF. In nucleotides, the CDR3 is TGTGCCAGCAGTTTCGTGACACGGGACTACGAGCAGTACTTC.

The chain joins TRBV7-6 to TRBJ2-2; D gene ambiguous. The ends were cut back, 0 bases at V and 1 base at J, with 9 bases in the middle. CDR1 is SGHVS and CDR2 is FNYEAQ in the germline V gene. The CDR3 spans 16 residues. The CDR3 reads CASSLAGWENTGELFF. Written as DNA, the CDR3 is TGTGCCAGCAGCTTAGCGGGATGGGAGAACACCGGGGAGCTGTTTTTT.

The chain links TRBV11-2 to TRBJ2-4, with TRBD1 matching over 8 bases. Germline V gene data show CDR1 as SGHAT and CDR2 as FQNNGV. V shed 0 bases and J 5 bases; nucleotides not matched to a gene: 18. This CDR3 has 20 amino acids. The CDR3 DNA follows: TGTGCCAGCAGCTTAGATCCCCCCTGGTCAGGGGGCCTTAAAGAAAACATTCAGTACTTC. As protein: CASSLDPPWSGGLKENIQYF.

V is TRBV6-1 and J is TRBJ2-6; no firm D call. Trimming cost V 2 bases and J 0 bases, with 11 bases left between them. CDR1 and CDR2 from the germline V gene are MNHNS and SASEGT. The CDR3 has 17 residues. The CDR3 DNA reads TGTGCCAGCAGTGAATACCACAGAAGCTCTGGGGCCAACGTCCTGACTTTC. Amino acids: CASSEYHRSSGANVLTF.

This chain uses TRBV1 with TRBJ2-7; TRBD2, the table's D call, was not compared with the DNA. TRBV1 is designated a pseudogene. The CDR3 runs to 17 residues. The CDR3, as DNA: TGCACCAGCAGCCAAGGGCAAAAGCTAGTTACCTTCTACGAGCAGTACTTC. Its protein is CTSSQGQKLVTFYEQYF.

This chain connects TRBV7-2 to TRBJ1-2; the match to TRBD1 covers 7 bases. Germline CDR1 SGHTA, CDR2 FQGNSA. The V and J ends lost 2 bases and 4 bases, in that order; junction bases with no gene match: 7. This CDR3 comprises 15 residues. CDR3 region: CASSLHGGGGYGYTF. The CDR3 region has the DNA TGTGCCAGCAGCTTACATGGAGGGGGCGGCTATGGCTACACCTTC.

Comments on this clone: One junction end does not reproduce the germline sequence, and a read error may be involved. The rearrangement links TRBV7-7 to TRBJ2-5, with D possibly matching TRBD2 (5 bases). CDR1 is SSHAT, CDR2 FNYEAQ, per germline (reference sequence). The CDR3 covers 17 residues. The CDR3 sequence: CASSPGRLARSQETQYF. The CDR3 nucleotides are TGTGCTAGCAGCCCCGGTAGGCTAGCAAGGTCCCAAGAGACCCAGTACTTC.

This rearrangement joins TRBV30 to TRBJ2-7; 11 bases line up with TRBD2. This CDR3 has 16 residues. From germline, CDR1 is GTSNPN and CDR2 SVGIG (reference sequence). Trimming at V came to 3 bases and at J to 2 bases, leaving 9 bases not matched to a gene. CDR3 protein: CAWRSLAGGGPYEQYF. The CDR3 nucleotides read TGTGCCTGGAGGTCGCTAGCGGGAGGAGGGCCCTACGAGCAGTACTTC.

This chain uses TRBV5-1 with TRBJ1-1, with 10 bases fitting TRBD1. V was pared by 4 bases and J by 4 bases, with 10 bases of the junction left unmatched. CDR3 size: 16 residues. Germline CDR1 is SGHRS and CDR2 is YFSETQ. CDR3 nucleotides: TGCGCCAGCAGCCCGACAGGGGGCATCCTAGGCACTGAAGCTTTCTTT. Amino acid sequence: CASSPTGGILGTEAFF.

V and J are TRBV28 and TRBJ1-2, with a tentative D call TRBD1 (6 bases). CDR1 is MDHEN, CDR2 SYDVKM, per germline. Trimming took 6 bases from V and 4 from J, leaving 12 bases between them. The CDR3 is 13 amino acids. Here the CDR3 DNA reads TGTGCCAGCAGATTAACAGGGACCTATGGCTACACCTTC. This gives the protein CASRLTGTYGYTF.

V is TRBV7-2 and J is TRBJ2-7; 9 bases map to TRBD1. The CDR3 has 14 residues. The junction had 5 bases not matched to a gene; V was cut back by 4 bases and J by 4 bases. Germline CDR1 and CDR2: SGHTA and FQGNSA. The CDR3 region has the DNA TGTGCCAGCAGCTACGGGACAGGGACGTACGAGCAGTACTTC. Its translation is CASSYGTGTYEQYF.

The rearrangement uses TRBV5-1 and TRBJ1-4; TRBD1 might be the D (5 bases). This CDR3 has 16 residues. Trimming left V 0 bases short and J 7 bases short, with 16 bases between. Per germline, CDR1 SGHRS and CDR2 YFSETQ. The CDR3 loop reads CASSLDGGRSGEKLFF. The CDR3 DNA is TGCGCCAGCAGCTTGGACGGGGGAAGGAGCGGTGAAAAACTGTTTTTT.

The J gene is TRBJ2-7, the V gene TRBV9; unclear D gene. The length of the CDR3 is 14 residues. Deletions cut 0 bases from V and 2 bases from J, with 9 bases between. Germline V gives CDR1 SGDLS, CDR2 YYNGEE. This chain's CDR3 is CASSVDGVPYEQYF. The DNA of the CDR3 is TGTGCCAGCAGCGTAGACGGCGTACCCTACGAGCAGTACTTC.

V is TRBV6-5 and J is TRBJ2-7, with TRBD1 matching over 7 bases. Per the germline V gene, CDR1 is MNHEY and CDR2 is SVGAGI. CDR3 length: 13 amino acids. The V segment lost 4 bases and the J segment 6 bases; nucleotides outside the gene matches: 6. CDR3 nucleotide sequence: TGTGCCAGCAGTTGGGCAGGGGGTCTCGAGCAGTACTTC. Its protein product is CASSWAGGLEQYF.

This CDR3 is CASTLDGTGGPYTEAFF. The CDR3 nucleotides read TGTGCCAGCACCTTGGATGGGACAGGGGGACCCTACACTGAAGCTTTCTTT. The genes are TRBV2 and TRBJ1-1; the match to TRBD1 covers 11 bases. V lost 7 bases to trimming and J lost 3 bases; unmatched junction nucleotides: 13. CDR3 length: 17 amino acids. CDR1 SNHLY and CDR2 FYNNEI come from the germline V gene.

In DNA form, the CDR3 reads TGCGCCAGCAGCGGCCCCTCTATCACAGATACGCAGTATTTT. Translated, it gives CASSGPSITDTQYF. The V call is TRBV5-1, the J call TRBJ2-3; D gene unclear. From germline, CDR1 is SGHRS and CDR2 YFSETQ. The V and J ends lost 4 bases and 2 bases respectively, with 11 bases between them. This CDR3 is built from 14 residues.

The V and J genes are TRBV19 and TRBJ1-2; 7 bases match TRBD1. This CDR3 comprises 13 residues. Per the germline V gene, CDR1 is LNHDA and CDR2 is SQIVND (reference sequence). V lost 5 bases, J lost 4 bases, and 4 bases stayed unmatched. The CDR3 DNA reads TGTGCCAGTAGTCCCCAGGGGGGCTATGGCTACACCTTC. It yields the protein CASSPQGGYGYTF.

The CDR3 region is CASSSSGSGNEQFF. CDR3 DNA sequence: TGCGCCAGCAGTTCTAGCGGGAGCGGAAATGAGCAGTTCTTC. The chain recombines TRBV5-1 with TRBJ2-1; the match to TRBD2 covers 10 bases. Germline-derived CDR1 and CDR2 are SGHRS and YFSETQ. This CDR3 spans 14 amino acids. The V gene end was trimmed by 5 bases and the J gene end by 7 bases; junction bases not matched to a gene: 6.

The table lists this clone with a count of one. This chain links TRBV10-3 with TRBJ1-1; TRBD1 aligns across 8 bases. J lost 1 base, V lost 3 bases, and 4 bases had no gene match. From germline, CDR1 is ENHRY and CDR2 SYGVKD. CDR3 length equals 15 residues. CDR3 protein: CAISDRGQGNTEAFF. The DNA of the CDR3 is TGTGCCATCAGTGATCGAGGACAGGGGAACACTGAAGCTTTCTTT.

This clone was seen a few times. Here the CDR3 reads CASRQSGTSGYNEQFF. The CDR3, as DNA: TGTGCCAGTAGACAATCCGGGACTAGCGGCTACAATGAGCAGTTCTTC. The gene calls are TRBV19 and TRBJ2-1; TRBD2 aligns across 11 bases. The ends lost 6 bases at V and 3 bases at J; junction bases unmatched: 7. The CDR3 contains 16 residues. The germline V gene encodes CDR1 LNHDA and CDR2 SQIVND (reference sequence).

The rearrangement links TRBV2 to TRBJ2-7; the D call may be TRBD1 or TRBD2 (5 bases each). Germline-derived CDR1 and CDR2 are SNHLY and FYNNEI. This CDR3 spans 15 amino acids. V lost 3 bases and J lost 2, with 14 bases in between. CDR3 protein: CASSDVGTPAYEQYF. CDR3 bases: TGTGCCAGCAGTGATGTTGGGACCCCAGCCTACGAGCAGTACTTC.